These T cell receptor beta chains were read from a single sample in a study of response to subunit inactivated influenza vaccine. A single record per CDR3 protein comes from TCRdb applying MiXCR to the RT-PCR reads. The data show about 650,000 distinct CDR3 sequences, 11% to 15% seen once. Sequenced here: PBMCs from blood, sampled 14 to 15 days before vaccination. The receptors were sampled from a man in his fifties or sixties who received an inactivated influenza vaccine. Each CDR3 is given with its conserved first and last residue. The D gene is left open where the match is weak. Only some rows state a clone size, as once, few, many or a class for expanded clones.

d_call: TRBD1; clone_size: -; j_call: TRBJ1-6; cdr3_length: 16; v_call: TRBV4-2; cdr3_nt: TGTGCCAGCAGCCAAGGCATGGGACAGGGGGTTTCACCCCTCCACTTT; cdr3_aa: CASSQGMGQGVSPLHF
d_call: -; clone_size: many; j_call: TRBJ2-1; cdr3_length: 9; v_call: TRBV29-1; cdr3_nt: TGCAGCGTTGAACGGGAGCAGTTCTTC; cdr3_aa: CSVEREQFF
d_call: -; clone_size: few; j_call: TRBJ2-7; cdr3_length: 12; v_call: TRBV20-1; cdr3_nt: TGCAGTGCTAGAGTTCAGTTCTACGAGCAGTACTTC; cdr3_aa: CSARVQFYEQYF
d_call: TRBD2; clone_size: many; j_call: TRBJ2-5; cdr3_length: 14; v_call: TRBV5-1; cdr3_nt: TGCGCCAGCAGCTTAACTAGCGGGACAGAGACCCAGTACTTC; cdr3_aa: CASSLTSGTETQYF
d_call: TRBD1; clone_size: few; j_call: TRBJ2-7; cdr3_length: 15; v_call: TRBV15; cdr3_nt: TGTGCCACCAGCAATCGACAGGGGTCTTGGTACGAGCAGTACTTC; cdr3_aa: CATSNRQGSWYEQYF
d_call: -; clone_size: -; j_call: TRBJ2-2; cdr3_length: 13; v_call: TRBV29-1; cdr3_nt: TGCAGCGTTGGACGAATAAACACCGGGGAGCTGTTTTTT; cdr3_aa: CSVGRINTGELFF
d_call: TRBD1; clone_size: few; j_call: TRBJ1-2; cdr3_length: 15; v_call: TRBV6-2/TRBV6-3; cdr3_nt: TGTGCCAGCAATGAACCGGGACAGAATAACTATGGCTACACCTTC; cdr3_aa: CASNEPGQNNYGYTF
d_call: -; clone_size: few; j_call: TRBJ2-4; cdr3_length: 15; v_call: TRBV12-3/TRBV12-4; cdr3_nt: TGTGCCAGCAGTGAACCAAATTTAGCCAAAAACATTCAGTACTTC; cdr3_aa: CASSEPNLAKNIQYF
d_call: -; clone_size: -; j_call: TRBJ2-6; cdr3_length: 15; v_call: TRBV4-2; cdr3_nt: TGTGCCATGAGCCCCGGGCTTCCTGGGGCCAACGTCCTGACTTTC; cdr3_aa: CAMSPGLPGANVLTF
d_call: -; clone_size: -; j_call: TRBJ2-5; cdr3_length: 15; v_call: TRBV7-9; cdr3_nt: TGTGCCAGCAGCTTAGCGCTAGAGGGCCAAGAGACCCAGTACTTC; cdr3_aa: CASSLALEGQETQYF
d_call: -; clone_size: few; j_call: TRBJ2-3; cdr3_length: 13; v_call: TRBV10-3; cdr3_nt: TGTGCCACCCTAATGGGCGCCACAGATACGCAGTATTTT; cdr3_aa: CATLMGATDTQYF
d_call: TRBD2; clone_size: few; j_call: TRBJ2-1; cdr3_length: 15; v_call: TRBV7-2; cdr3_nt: TGTGCCAGCAGCTTCACTAGCGGGAGGGGCAATGAGCAGTTCTTC; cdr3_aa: CASSFTSGRGNEQFF
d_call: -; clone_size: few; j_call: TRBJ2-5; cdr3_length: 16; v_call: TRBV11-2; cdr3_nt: TGTGCCAGCAGCTCCGTCCGGGGGGCCGAGATGGAGACCCAGTACTTC; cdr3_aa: CASSSVRGAEMETQYF
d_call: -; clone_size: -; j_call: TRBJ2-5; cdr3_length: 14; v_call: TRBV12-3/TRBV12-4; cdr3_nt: TGTGCCAGCAGTTTGAGGTCGGTTGTGGAGACCCAGTACTTC; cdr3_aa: CASSLRSVVETQYF
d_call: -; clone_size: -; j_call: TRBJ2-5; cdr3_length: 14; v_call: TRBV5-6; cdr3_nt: TGTGCCAGCAGCTCCACACTTTCACAAGAGACCCAGTACTTC; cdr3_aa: CASSSTLSQETQYF
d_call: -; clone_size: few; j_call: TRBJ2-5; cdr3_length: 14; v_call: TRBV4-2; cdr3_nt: TGTGCCAGCAGCCAAGATTTGGTGGCAGAGACCCAGTACTTC; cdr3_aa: CASSQDLVAETQYF
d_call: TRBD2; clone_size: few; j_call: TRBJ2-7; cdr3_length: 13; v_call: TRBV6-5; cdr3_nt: TGTGCCAGCAGTTACTCGAGACTAGCGGGAATCTACTTC; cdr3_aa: CASSYSRLAGIYF
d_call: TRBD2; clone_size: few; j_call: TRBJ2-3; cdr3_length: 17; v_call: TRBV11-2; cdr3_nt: TGTGCCAGCAGCTTATTCCCTGCGGGAGCAAGCACAGATACGCAGTATTTT; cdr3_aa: CASSLFPAGASTDTQYF
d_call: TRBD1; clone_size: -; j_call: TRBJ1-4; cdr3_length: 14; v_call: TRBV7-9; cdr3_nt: TGTGCCAGCAGCCTGGGACAGAACCTAGAAAAACTGTTTTTT; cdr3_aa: CASSLGQNLEKLFF
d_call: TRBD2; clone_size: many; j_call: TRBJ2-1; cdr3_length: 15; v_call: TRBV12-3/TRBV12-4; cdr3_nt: TGTGCCACCAGACCAATAGCGGGCCTAGGAAATGAGCAGTTCTTC; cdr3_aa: CATRPIAGLGNEQFF
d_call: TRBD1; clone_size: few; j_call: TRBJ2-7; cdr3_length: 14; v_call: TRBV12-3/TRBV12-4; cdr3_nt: TGTGCCAGCAGTTATCAGACAGGGCCCTACGAGCAGTACTTC; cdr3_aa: CASSYQTGPYEQYF
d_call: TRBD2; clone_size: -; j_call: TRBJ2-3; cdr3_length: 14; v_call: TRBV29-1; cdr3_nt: TGCAGCGTTAAGGCGGGAGGCTACACAGATACGCAGTATTTT; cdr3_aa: CSVKAGGYTDTQYF
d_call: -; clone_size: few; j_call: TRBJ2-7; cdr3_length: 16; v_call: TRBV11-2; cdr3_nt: TGTGCCAGCAGCTTAGCCTCCCCGGCCGTGAACTACGAGCAGTACTTC; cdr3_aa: CASSLASPAVNYEQYF
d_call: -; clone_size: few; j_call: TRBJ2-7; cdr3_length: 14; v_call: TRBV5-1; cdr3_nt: TGCGCCAGCAGCTTGGCCGACGGCAACTACGAGCAGTACTTC; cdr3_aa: CASSLADGNYEQYF
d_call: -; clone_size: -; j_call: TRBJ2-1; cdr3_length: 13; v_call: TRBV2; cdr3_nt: TGTGCCAGCACTTGGGGGGAGGTGGCGGAGCAGTTCTTC; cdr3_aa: CASTWGEVAEQFF
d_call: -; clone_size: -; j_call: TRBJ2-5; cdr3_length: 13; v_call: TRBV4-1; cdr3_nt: TGCGCCAGCAGCCCGGCCCCAGGGGAGACCCAGTACTTC; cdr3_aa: CASSPAPGETQYF
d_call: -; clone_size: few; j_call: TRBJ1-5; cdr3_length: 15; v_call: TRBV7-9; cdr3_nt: TGTGCCAGCAGCTTCACGGGGCGACCCGATCAGCCCCAGCATTTT; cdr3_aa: CASSFTGRPDQPQHF
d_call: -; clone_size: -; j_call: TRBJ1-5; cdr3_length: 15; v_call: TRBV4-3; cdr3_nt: TGCGCCAGCACCTATGACAGGATCCCCAATCAGCCCCAGCATTTT; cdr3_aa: CASTYDRIPNQPQHF
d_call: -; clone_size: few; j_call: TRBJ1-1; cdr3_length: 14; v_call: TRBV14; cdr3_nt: TGTGCCAGCAGCAGGATGGGAATTAACACTGAAGCTTTCTTT; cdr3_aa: CASSRMGINTEAFF
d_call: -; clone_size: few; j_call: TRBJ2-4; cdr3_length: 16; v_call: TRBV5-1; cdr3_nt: TGCGCCAGCAGCTTGGTGGTAGGGATAGCCAAAAACATTCAGTACTTC; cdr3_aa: CASSLVVGIAKNIQYF
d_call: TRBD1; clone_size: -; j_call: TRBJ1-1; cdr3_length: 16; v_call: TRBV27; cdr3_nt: TGTGCCAGCAGCCCCGGGACAGTCAGGGGGGACACTGAAGCTTTCTTT; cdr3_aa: CASSPGTVRGDTEAFF
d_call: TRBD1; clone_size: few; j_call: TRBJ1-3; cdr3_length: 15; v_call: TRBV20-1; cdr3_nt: TGCAGTGCTAGAGATGACCACAGGGGAGGAAACACCATATATTTT; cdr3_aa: CSARDDHRGGNTIYF
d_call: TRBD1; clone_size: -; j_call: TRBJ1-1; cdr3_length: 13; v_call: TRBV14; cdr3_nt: TGTGCCAGCAGCCCCAGGGGGAGGGCTGGTGCTTTCTTT; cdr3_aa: CASSPRGRAGAFF
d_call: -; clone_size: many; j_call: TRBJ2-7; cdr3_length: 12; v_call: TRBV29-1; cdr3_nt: TGCAGCGTTGGTACAGTCTCCTACGAGCAGTACTTC; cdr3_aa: CSVGTVSYEQYF
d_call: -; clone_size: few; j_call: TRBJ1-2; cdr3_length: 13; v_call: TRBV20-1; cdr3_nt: TGCAGTGCTAGAAACCCGGCGGGCTCCTCCTACACCTTC; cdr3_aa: CSARNPAGSSYTF
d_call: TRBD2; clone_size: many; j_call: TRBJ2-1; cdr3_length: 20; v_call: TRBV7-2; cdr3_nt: TGTGCCAGCAGCTTAGCGCGTGGGACTAGCGGGGGGATCTCCTACAATGAGCAGTTCTTC; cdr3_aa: CASSLARGTSGGISYNEQFF
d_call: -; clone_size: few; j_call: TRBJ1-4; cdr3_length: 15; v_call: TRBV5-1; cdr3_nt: TGCGCCAGCAGCTTACGGACACCCACGAATGAAAAACTGTTTTTT; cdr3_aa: CASSLRTPTNEKLFF
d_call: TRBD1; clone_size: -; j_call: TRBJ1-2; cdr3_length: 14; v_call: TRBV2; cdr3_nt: TGTGCCAGCTCGCAAAGTGACAGGGGAAGTGGCTACACCTTC; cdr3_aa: CASSQSDRGSGYTF
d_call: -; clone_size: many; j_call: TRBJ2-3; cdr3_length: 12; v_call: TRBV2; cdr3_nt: TGTGCCAGCAGAAGGGGGGGTGATACGCAGTATTTT; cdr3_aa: CASRRGGDTQYF
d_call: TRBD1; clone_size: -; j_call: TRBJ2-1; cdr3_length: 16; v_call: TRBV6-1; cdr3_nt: TGTGCCAGCACCTTAACCGGGACAGGGAACTACAATGAGCAGTTCTTC; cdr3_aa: CASTLTGTGNYNEQFF
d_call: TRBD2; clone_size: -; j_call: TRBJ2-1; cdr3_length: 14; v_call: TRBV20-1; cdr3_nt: TGCAGTGCTCAAGGGGGGACTAGCCTTAATGAGCAGTTCTTC; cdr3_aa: CSAQGGTSLNEQFF
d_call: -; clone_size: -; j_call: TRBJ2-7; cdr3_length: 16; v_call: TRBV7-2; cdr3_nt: TGTGCCAGCAGCCCTCCAGGTCGGACTCTAGGGTACGAGCAGTACTTC; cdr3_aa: CASSPPGRTLGYEQYF
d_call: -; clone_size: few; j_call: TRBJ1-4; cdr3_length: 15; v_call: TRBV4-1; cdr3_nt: TGCGCCAGCAAACAGCGGGTAGCAACTAATGAAAAACTGTTTTTT; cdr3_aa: CASKQRVATNEKLFF
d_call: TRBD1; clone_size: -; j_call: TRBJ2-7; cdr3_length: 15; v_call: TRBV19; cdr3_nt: TGTGCCAGTAGTATGGTGGGGACAGGATCCTACGAGCAGTACTTC; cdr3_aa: CASSMVGTGSYEQYF
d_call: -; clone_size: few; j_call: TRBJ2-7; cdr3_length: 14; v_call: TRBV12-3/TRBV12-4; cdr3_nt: TGTGCCAGCAGTCTACAGGGAATAACGGACGAGCAGTACTTC; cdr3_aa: CASSLQGITDEQYF
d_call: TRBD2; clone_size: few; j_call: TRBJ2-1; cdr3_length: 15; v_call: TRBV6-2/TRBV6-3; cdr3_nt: TGTGCCAGCAACTTCGGGAGGACTAGCGTTAATGAGCAGTTCTTC; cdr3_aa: CASNFGRTSVNEQFF